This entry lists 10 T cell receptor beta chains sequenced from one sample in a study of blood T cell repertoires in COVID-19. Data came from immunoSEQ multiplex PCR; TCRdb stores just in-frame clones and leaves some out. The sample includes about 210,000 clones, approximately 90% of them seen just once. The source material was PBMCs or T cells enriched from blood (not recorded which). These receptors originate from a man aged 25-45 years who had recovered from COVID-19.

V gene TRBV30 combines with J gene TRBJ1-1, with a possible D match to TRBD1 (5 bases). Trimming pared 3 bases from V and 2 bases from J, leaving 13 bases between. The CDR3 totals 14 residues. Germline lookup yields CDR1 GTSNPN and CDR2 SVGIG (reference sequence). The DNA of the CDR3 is TGTGCCTGGAGGTTGGTCGGGGGAAACACTGAAGCTTTCTTT. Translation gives CAWRLVGGNTEAFF.

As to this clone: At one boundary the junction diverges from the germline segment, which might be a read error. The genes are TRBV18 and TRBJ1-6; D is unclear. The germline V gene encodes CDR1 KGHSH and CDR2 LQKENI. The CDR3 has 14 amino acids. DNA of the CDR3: TGTGCCAGTTCACTGCGGGACTATAATTCACCCCTCCACTTT. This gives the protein CASSLRDYNSPLHF. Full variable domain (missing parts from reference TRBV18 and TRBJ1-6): NAGVMQNPRHLVRRRGQEARLRCSPMKGHSHVYWYRQLPEEGLKFMVYLQKENIIDESGMPKERFSAEFPKEGPSILRIQQVVRGDSAAYFCASSLRDYNSPLHFGNGTRLTVT.

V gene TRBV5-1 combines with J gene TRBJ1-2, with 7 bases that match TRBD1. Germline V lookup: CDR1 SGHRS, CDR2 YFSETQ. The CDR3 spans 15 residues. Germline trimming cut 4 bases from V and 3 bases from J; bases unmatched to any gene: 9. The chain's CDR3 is CASSPDRVHDYGYTF. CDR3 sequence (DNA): TGCGCCAGCAGCCCTGACAGGGTACATGACTATGGCTACACCTTC.

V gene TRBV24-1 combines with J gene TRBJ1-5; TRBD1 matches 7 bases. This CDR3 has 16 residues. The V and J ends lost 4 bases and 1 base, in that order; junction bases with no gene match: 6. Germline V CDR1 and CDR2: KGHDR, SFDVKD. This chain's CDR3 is CATSETGTASNQPQHF. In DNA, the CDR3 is TGTGCCACCAGTGAGACCGGGACAGCGAGCAATCAGCCCCAGCATTTT.

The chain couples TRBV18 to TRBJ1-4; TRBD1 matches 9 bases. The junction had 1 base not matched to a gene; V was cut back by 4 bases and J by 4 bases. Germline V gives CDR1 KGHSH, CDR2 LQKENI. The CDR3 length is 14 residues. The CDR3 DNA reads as TGTGCCAGCTCACGACAGGGGGTTAATGAAAAACTGTTTTTT. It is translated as CASSRQGVNEKLFF.

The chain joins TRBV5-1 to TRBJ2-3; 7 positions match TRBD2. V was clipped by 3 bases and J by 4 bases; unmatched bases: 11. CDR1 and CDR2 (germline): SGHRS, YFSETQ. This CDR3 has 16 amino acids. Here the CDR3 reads CASSSRPGGSADTQYF. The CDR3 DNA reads TGCGCCAGCAGCTCACGACCGGGCGGGAGTGCAGATACGCAGTATTTT.

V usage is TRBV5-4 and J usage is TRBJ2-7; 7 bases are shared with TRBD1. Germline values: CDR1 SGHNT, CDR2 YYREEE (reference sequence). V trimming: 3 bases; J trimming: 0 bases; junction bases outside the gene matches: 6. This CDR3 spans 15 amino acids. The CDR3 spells CASSWGTASSYEQYF. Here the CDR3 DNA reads TGTGCCAGCAGCTGGGGGACAGCATCCTCCTACGAGCAGTACTTC.

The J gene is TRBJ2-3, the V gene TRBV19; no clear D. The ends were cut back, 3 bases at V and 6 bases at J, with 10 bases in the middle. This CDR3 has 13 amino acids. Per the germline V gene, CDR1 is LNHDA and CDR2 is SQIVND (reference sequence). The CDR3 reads CASSIVNEDTQYF. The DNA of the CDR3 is TGTGCCAGTAGTATCGTTAATGAGGATACGCAGTATTTT.

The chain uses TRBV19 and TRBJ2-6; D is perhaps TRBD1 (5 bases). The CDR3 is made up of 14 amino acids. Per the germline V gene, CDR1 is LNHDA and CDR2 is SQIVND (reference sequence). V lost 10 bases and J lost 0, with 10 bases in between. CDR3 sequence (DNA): TGTGCCACACGACAGACCTCTGGGGCCAACGTCCTGACTTTC. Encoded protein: CATRQTSGANVLTF.

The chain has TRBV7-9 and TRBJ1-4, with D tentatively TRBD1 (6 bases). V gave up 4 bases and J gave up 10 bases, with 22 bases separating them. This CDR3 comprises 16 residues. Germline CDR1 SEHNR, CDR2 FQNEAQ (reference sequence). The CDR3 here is CASSSYLQGHGGKLFF. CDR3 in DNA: TGTGCCAGCAGCTCGTACTTACAGGGTCATGGTGGAAAACTGTTTTTT.